This T cell receptor beta chain was recorded in a study of post-analysis software for immune sequencing data. Study-level findings and limits: TRBV5-6, TRBV5-1 and TRBV20-1 were among several TRBV segments more frequent in patients than controls. Normalized Chao1 diversity was significantly reduced in patients versus controls.

This clonotype was counted at least ten times. Antigen unknown. Unique molecular identifiers tagged the TCR beta cDNA libraries. MiXCR, applied by TCRdb to the PCR reads, yields one record per CDR3 protein. The table lists fewer than 900,000 distinct CDR3 sequences, 46% of them singletons. From germline, CDR1 is LGHNA and CDR2 YSLEER. V trimming: 4 bases; J trimming: 4 bases; junction bases outside the gene matches: 18. The CDR3 length is 20 residues. The chain has TRBV4-3 and TRBJ2-1, with TRBD2 matching over 11 bases. The source is a girl aged 10-17 years with multiple sclerosis. Sequencing input: blood. The CDR3 region has the DNA TGCGCCAGCAGCCGGAATTACAGGGGGGTACTAGCGGGAGTATACAATGAGCAGTTCTTC. Its translation is CASSRNYRGVLAGVYNEQFF.